These 31 T cell receptor beta chains were sequenced from one sample in a study of cytomegalovirus exposure and HLA in healthy donors. The primer mix had 60 Vbeta and 13 Jbeta primers. Measured with immunoSEQ multiplex PCR; TCRdb has only the in-frame clones, and not every one. Among some 150,000 clones, over 65% were seen once, and the ten largest hold about 1.8%. The source material was PBMCs. The receptors were sampled from a female donor in good health and CMV-seropositive.

The chain carries TRBV11-2 and TRBJ2-1; D is perhaps TRBD2 (6 bases). The CDR3 length is 16 residues. The germline CDR1 and CDR2 sequences are SGHAT and FQNNGV. The ends were cut back, 5 bases at V and 0 bases at J, with 14 bases in the middle. The CDR3 coding sequence is TGTGCCAGCAGCCTACGGGACTCGAGCTCCTACAATGAGCAGTTCTTC. It translates to CASSLRDSSSYNEQFF.

The chain uses TRBV7-7 and TRBJ2-7; 14 positions match TRBD2. This CDR3 comprises 15 residues. The V and J ends lost 5 bases and 3 bases, in that order; junction bases with no gene match: 3. CDR1 is SSHAT, CDR2 FNYEAQ, per germline (reference sequence). DNA for the CDR3: TGTGCCAGCAGCCAGGGACTAGCGGGAGTCTACGAGCAGTACTTC. Its translation: CASSQGLAGVYEQYF.

The chain links TRBV4-2 to TRBJ1-1, with D possibly matching TRBD1 (5 bases). V shed 0 bases and J shed 6 bases, with 8 bases lying between them. From germline, CDR1 is LGHNA and CDR2 YNFKEQ. The CDR3 has 13 residues. Here the CDR3 DNA reads TGTGCCAGCAGCCAAGAAGGGGTTGCTGAAGCTTTCTTT. Residues: CASSQEGVAEAFF.

The rearrangement uses TRBV19 and TRBJ1-1; 7 positions match TRBD1. Trimming removed 6 bases from V and 1 base from J; junction bases left unmatched: 8. This CDR3 is built from 15 residues. From germline, CDR1 is LNHDA and CDR2 SQIVND (reference sequence). The CDR3 region is CASSPGGFGNTEAFF. The CDR3 DNA is TGTGCCAGTAGCCCAGGGGGTTTTGGGAACACTGAAGCTTTCTTT.

The chain is built from TRBV5-4 and TRBJ2-7, with D possibly being TRBD2 (6 bases). Trimming took 0 bases from V and 2 from J, leaving 12 bases between them. Germline V CDR1 and CDR2: SGHNT, YYREEE (reference sequence). The CDR3 length is 15 residues. CDR3 in DNA: TGTGCCAGCAGCTTGGCGGTGGGGGAGGCCTACGAGCAGTACTTC. This encodes CASSLAVGEAYEQYF.

The count of this clone is one. The chain employs TRBV7-2 and TRBJ1-5; D gene unclear. The CDR3 loop spans 14 amino acids. Trimming shortened V by 5 bases and J by 6 bases, and 14 bases separated the two germline ends. Per germline, CDR1 SGHTA and CDR2 FQGNSA. CDR3 protein: CASSSPEASQPQHF. CDR3 nucleotide sequence: TGTGCCAGCAGCAGCCCAGAGGCCTCTCAGCCCCAGCATTTT.

This clone has just a few counts. This sequence joins TRBV5-6 and TRBJ2-3, with 13 positions matching TRBD2. Germline trimming cut 2 bases from V and 2 bases from J; bases unmatched to any gene: 5. CDR1 is SGHDT, CDR2 YYEEEE, per germline. The CDR3 consists of 17 residues. The CDR3 here is CASSFSGTSGNTDTQYF. The CDR3 DNA reads as TGTGCCAGCAGCTTCTCCGGGACTAGCGGGAACACAGATACGCAGTATTTT.

The chain employs TRBV2 and TRBJ1-2, with D unclear. The CDR3 has 13 residues. CDR1 is SNHLY and CDR2 is FYNNEI in the germline V gene. V lost 2 bases to trimming and J lost 2 bases, with 6 bases between them. CDR3 coding DNA: TGTGCCAGCAGTGAATACACAAACTATGGCTACACCTTC. It encodes CASSEYTNYGYTF.

V and J are TRBV5-1 and TRBJ2-5; 11 nucleotides align to TRBD2. The CDR3 has 18 residues. Unmatched junction bases numbered 12, after V lost 0 bases and J lost 5 bases. Per germline, CDR1 SGHRS and CDR2 YFSETQ. CDR3 amino acids: CASSLGLTSGTAGETQYF. CDR3 nucleotide sequence: TGCGCCAGCAGCTTGGGACTGACTAGCGGGACCGCTGGTGAGACCCAGTACTTC.

The rearrangement joins TRBV14 to TRBJ2-2, with TRBD2 matching 9 bases. There are 19 residues in the CDR3. CDR1 is SGHDN and CDR2 is FVKESK in the germline V gene. With 1 base clipped from V and 5 bases from J, the junction kept 14 bases outside the gene matches. The CDR3 is CASSQGYRAGGSDTGELFF. The CDR3 DNA follows: TGTGCCAGCAGCCAAGGGTATCGAGCGGGGGGCAGCGATACCGGGGAGCTGTTTTTT. Drawing the rest from reference TRBV14 and TRBJ2-2, the complete variable domain is EAGVTQFPSHSVIEKGQTVTLRCDPISGHDNLYWYRRVMGKEIKFLLHFVKESKQDESGMPNNRFLAERTGGTYSTLKVQPAELEDSGVYFCASSQGYRAGGSDTGELFFGEGSRLTVL.

The chain uses TRBV2 and TRBJ2-5; D is possibly TRBD2 (5 bases). This CDR3 has 13 residues. Trimming left V 4 bases short and J 2 bases short, with 8 bases between. In germline, CDR1 is SNHLY, CDR2 FYNNEI. The CDR3 region has the DNA TGTGCCAGCAGTGCGGACTTACAAGAGACCCAGTACTTC. Amino acid sequence: CASSADLQETQYF.

This chain links TRBV11-2 with TRBJ1-2, with TRBD1 matching over 7 bases. Germline V gene lookup returns CDR1 SGHAT and CDR2 FQNNGV. The length of the CDR3 is 14 residues. V trimming: 4 bases; J trimming: 2 bases; junction bases outside the gene matches: 4. The CDR3 coding sequence is TGTGCCAGCAGCTCCGACAGGGCCAACTATGGCTACACCTTC. Translation gives CASSSDRANYGYTF.

CDR3 amino acids: CASSRTAGVWITEAFF. The CDR3 nucleotides are TGTGCCAGCAGTCGGACGGCGGGAGTCTGGATCACTGAAGCTTTCTTT. V usage is TRBV6-4 and J usage is TRBJ1-1; D not certain. This CDR3 is built from 16 residues. Germline V lookup: CDR1 MRHNA, CDR2 SNTAGT. V lost 5 bases to trimming and J lost 4 bases, with 20 bases between them.

This chain joins TRBV7-9 and TRBJ2-1; 8 bases line up with TRBD2. Per germline, CDR1 SEHNR and CDR2 FQNEAQ (reference sequence). V was clipped by 4 bases and J by 1 base; unmatched bases: 3. CDR3 length: 15 residues. The CDR3 coding sequence is TGTGCCAGCAGCTACGCGGGAGGTTCCTACAATGAGCAGTTCTTC. It yields the protein CASSYAGGSYNEQFF.

The chain joins TRBV4-1 to TRBJ1-2, with a possible D match to TRBD1 (6 bases). This CDR3 is built from 14 residues. Germline V gene sequence: CDR1 MGHRA, CDR2 YSYEKL. V lost 0 bases to trimming and J lost 8 bases, with 13 bases between them. CDR3 in DNA: TGCGCCAGCAGCCAAGAAGAACAGGGTATGGGCTACACCTTC. The encoded protein is CASSQEEQGMGYTF.

The genes are TRBV29-1 and TRBJ2-7, with a possible D match to TRBD1 (6 bases). The CDR3 is made up of 12 amino acids. V lost 4 bases and J 2 bases, leaving 9 bases between the germline ends. The germline CDR1 and CDR2 sequences are SQVTM and ANQGSEA. CDR3 sequence reads: CSVADRAYEQYF. The CDR3 DNA follows: TGCAGCGTTGCGGACAGAGCCTACGAGCAGTACTTC.

The V and J genes are TRBV5-5 and TRBJ1-3; D is perhaps TRBD1 (5 bases). Germline CDR1 and CDR2: SGHKS and YYEKEE (reference sequence). With 1 base removed from V and 4 bases from J, the gap between germline ends came to 15 bases. The CDR3 is 16 residues long. CDR3 sequence (DNA): TGTGCCAGCAGCTTGTATCGGCAGGGCGGCGGAAACACCATATATTTT. Translating gives CASSLYRQGGGNTIYF.

There are a few counts of this clone. The V call is TRBV7-2, the J call TRBJ2-5; D gene unclear. Between the trimmed V and J ends, which lost 1 base and 0 bases, there was a span of 6 bases. CDR1 is SGHTA and CDR2 is FQGNSA in the germline V gene. The CDR3 has 14 amino acids. CDR3 bases: TGTGCCAGCAGCTTAGTTCCAAACCAAGAGACCCAGTACTTC. This sequence encodes CASSLVPNQETQYF.

This clone was recorded a few times. This chain connects TRBV19 to TRBJ1-6; D is possibly TRBD1 (6 bases). The CDR3 runs 14 residues. Trimming pared 1 base from V and 6 bases from J, leaving 7 bases between. In germline, CDR1 is LNHDA, CDR2 SQIVND (reference sequence). CDR3 DNA: TGTGCCAGTAGTATAGGGACAGCTAATTCACCCCTCCACTTT. It is translated as CASSIGTANSPLHF.

The chain combines TRBV6-4 with TRBJ2-1, with 8 bases that match TRBD2. With V trimmed by 2 bases and J by 6 bases, 6 bases remained unmatched. CDR1 is MRHNA and CDR2 is SNTAGT in the germline V gene. The CDR3 runs 15 residues. In DNA form, the CDR3 reads TGTGCCAGCAGTGACCGGGCGGGAGGAGTCAATGAGCAGTTCTTC. Protein: CASSDRAGGVNEQFF.

J is TRBJ1-2 and V is TRBV6-1; no reliable D call. This CDR3 is 13 amino acids long. Looked up from germline, CDR1 is MNHNS and CDR2 is SASEGT. V was pared by 4 bases and J by 4 bases, with 10 bases between. CDR3 coding DNA: TGTGCCAGCAGTGGATCTGGAGTCTATGGCTACACCTTC. It translates to CASSGSGVYGYTF.

CDR3 DNA sequence: TGCGCCAGCAGCTTAGGGACAGGGGGACACAATGAGCAGTTCTTC. Translated, it gives CASSLGTGGHNEQFF. V and J are TRBV5-1 and TRBJ2-1; 11 nucleotides agree with TRBD1. After removal of 2 bases from V and 5 bases from J, the junction contained 3 bases not matched to a gene. CDR1 is SGHRS and CDR2 is YFSETQ in the germline V gene. The CDR3 totals 15 residues.

This sequence joins TRBV27 and TRBJ1-6, with 8 bases matching TRBD1. The CDR3 consists of 14 residues. V lost 3 bases and J lost 7; bases outside the gene matches: 2. Per the germline V gene, CDR1 is MNHEY and CDR2 is SMNVEV (reference sequence). The CDR3 is CASSFRTGNSPLHF. The CDR3 DNA follows: TGTGCCAGCAGTTTCCGGACAGGGAATTCACCCCTCCACTTT.

The chain combines TRBV7-9 with TRBJ2-3; 8 nucleotides line up with TRBD2. J gave up 6 bases and V 4 bases, and 15 bases lay outside the gene matches. The CDR3 is 17 residues long. Germline V gene sequence: CDR1 SEHNR, CDR2 FQNEAQ (reference sequence). The CDR3 sequence is CASSSSPSGGFYDTQYF. CDR3 coding DNA: TGTGCCAGCAGCTCCAGCCCCAGCGGGGGCTTCTATGATACGCAGTATTTT.

V and J are TRBV10-3 and TRBJ2-2, with 7 nucleotides matching TRBD1. Germline V CDR1 and CDR2: ENHRY, SYGVKD. The junction had 23 bases not matched to a gene; V was cut back by 7 bases and J by 3 bases. The CDR3 runs to 20 residues. CDR3 nucleotide sequence: TGTGCCATCATTTGGCACGACAGGGTCGTCCCCGTTGGCGACACCGGGGAGCTGTTTTTT. It codes for CAIIWHDRVVPVGDTGELFF.

The chain uses TRBV30 and TRBJ2-7; 9 positions agree with TRBD2. The length of the CDR3 is 16 residues. J was trimmed by 2 bases and V by 2 bases; bases with no gene match: 10. From germline, CDR1 is GTSNPN and CDR2 SVGIG (reference sequence). This chain's CDR3 is CAWSPVTSGSTYEQYF. The CDR3 DNA follows: TGTGCCTGGAGTCCTGTGACTAGCGGTTCGACCTACGAGCAGTACTTC.

The chain joins TRBV25-1 to TRBJ2-7; tentatively, D is TRBD1 (6 bases). The CDR3 is 13 amino acids. Germline loops: CDR1 MGHDK, CDR2 SYGVNS. V lost 1 base, J lost 6 bases, and 10 bases lay in between. CDR3 region: CASSESGDGEQYF. The CDR3 nucleotides are TGTGCCAGCAGTGAATCAGGGGACGGCGAGCAGTACTTC.

This clone has more than one count but fewer than ten. This chain connects TRBV18 to TRBJ2-7; D is perhaps TRBD1 (6 bases). Trimming removed 3 bases from V and 0 bases from J, with 15 bases in between. Germline CDR1 reads KGHSH; CDR2 reads LQKENI. The CDR3 loop spans 16 amino acids. In DNA, the CDR3 is TGTGCCAGCTCACCGGTGGGGGCATTGGGCTCCTACGAGCAGTACTTC. It codes for CASSPVGALGSYEQYF.

This sequence joins TRBV6-1 and TRBJ2-1; 10 bases fit TRBD2. CDR3 length: 14 residues. V lost 8 bases, J lost 7 bases, and 8 bases stayed unmatched. CDR1 and CDR2 from the germline V gene are MNHNS and SASEGT. The CDR3, as DNA: TGTGCCAGCGCGTCGACTAGCGGGTTTAATGAGCAGTTCTTC. Translation gives CASASTSGFNEQFF.

The V call is TRBV19, the J call TRBJ1-5; D perhaps matches TRBD1 (5 bases). In germline, CDR1 is LNHDA, CDR2 SQIVND (reference sequence). The CDR3 consists of 15 residues. Between the trimmed V and J ends, which lost 4 bases and 2 bases, there was a span of 12 bases. CDR3 nucleotide sequence: TGTGCCAGTAGTAATTACGGAGGGGGCAATCAGCCCCAGCATTTT. Translating it yields CASSNYGGGNQPQHF.

This clone was seen a handful of times. The chain is built from TRBV28 and TRBJ1-4, with D maybe TRBD1 (5 bases). This CDR3 comprises 14 residues. Germline V gene lookup returns CDR1 MDHEN and CDR2 SYDVKM. The V and J ends lost 3 bases and 3 bases respectively, with 8 bases between them. The CDR3 region has the DNA TGTGCCAGCAGTTTCGGGGGGGCTAATGAAAAACTGTTTTTT. It codes for CASSFGGANEKLFF.